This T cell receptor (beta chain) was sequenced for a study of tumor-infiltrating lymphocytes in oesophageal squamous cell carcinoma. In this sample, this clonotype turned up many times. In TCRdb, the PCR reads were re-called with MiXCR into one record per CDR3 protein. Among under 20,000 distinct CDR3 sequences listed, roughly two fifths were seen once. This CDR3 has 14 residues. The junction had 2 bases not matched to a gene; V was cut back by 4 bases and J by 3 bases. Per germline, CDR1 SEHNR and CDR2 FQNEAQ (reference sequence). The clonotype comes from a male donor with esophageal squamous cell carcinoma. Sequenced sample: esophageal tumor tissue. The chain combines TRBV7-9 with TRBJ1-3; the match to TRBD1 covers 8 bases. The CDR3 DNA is TGTGCCAGCAGCTCAGGACAGGGTGGAAACACCATATATTTT. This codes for CASSSGQGGNTIYF.